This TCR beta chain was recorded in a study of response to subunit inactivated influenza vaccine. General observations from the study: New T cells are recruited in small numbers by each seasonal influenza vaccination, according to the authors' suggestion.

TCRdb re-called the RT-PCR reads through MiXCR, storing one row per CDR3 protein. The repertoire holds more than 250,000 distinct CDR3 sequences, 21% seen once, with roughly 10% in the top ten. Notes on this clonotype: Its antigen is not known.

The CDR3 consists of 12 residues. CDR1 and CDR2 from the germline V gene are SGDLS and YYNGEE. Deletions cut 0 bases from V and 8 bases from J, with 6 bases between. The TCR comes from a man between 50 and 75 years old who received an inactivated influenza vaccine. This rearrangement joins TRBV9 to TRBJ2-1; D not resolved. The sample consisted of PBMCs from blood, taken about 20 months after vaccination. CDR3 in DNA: TGTGCCAGCAGCGTAGGGCTCCATGAGCAGTTCTTC. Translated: CASSVGLHEQFF.